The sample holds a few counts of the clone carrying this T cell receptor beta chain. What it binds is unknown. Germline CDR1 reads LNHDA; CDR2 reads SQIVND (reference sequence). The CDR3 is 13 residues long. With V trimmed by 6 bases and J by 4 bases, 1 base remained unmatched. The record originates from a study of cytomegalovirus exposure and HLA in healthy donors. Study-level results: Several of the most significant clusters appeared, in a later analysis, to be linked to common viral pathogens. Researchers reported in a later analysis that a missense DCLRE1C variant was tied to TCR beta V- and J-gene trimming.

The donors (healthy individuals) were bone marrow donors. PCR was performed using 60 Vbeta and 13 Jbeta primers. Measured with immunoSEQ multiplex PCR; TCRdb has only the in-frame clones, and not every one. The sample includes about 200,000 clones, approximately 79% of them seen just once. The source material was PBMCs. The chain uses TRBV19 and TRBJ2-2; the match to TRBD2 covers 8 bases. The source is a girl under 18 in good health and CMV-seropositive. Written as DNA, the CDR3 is TGTGCCAGTAGCGGGGGGGCCACCGGGGAGCTGTTTTTT. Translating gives CASSGGATGELFF.